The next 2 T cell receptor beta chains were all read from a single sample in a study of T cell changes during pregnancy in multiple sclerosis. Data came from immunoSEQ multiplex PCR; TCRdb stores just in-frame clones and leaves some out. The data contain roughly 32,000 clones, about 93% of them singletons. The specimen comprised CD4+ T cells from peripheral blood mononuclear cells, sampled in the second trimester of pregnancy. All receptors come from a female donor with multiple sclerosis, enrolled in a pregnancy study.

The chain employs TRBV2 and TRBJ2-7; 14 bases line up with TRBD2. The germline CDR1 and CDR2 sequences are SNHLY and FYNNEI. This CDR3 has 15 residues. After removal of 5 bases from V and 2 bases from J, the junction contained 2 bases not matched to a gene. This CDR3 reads CASSRTSGRTYEQYF. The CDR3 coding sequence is TGTGCCAGCAGTCGGACTAGCGGGAGGACCTACGAGCAGTACTTC.

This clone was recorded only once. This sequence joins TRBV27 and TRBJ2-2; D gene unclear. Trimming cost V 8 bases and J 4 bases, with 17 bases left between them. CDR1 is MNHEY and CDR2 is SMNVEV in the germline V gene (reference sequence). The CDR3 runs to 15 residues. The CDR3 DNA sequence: TGTGCCAGCTCTGATATCCTAGACCTCACCGGGGAGCTGTTTTTT. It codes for CASSDILDLTGELFF.